This T cell receptor (beta chain) was profiled in a study of blood T cell repertoires in COVID-19. Produced via immunoSEQ multiplex PCR; TCRdb's table is partial and in-frame only. The sample lists roughly 250,000 clones, roughly 86% occurring once. This clone was counted only a few times. The study recruited people aged about 18 to 95 years across more than 20 US areas. Membership in each cohort depended on participant-reported clinical history. CDR1 is SGHRS, CDR2 YFSETQ, per germline. The CDR3 has 13 residues. J gave up 6 bases and V 5 bases, and 5 bases lay outside the gene matches. This chain links TRBV5-1 with TRBJ2-3; 8 bases map to TRBD1. Input material: PBMCs or T cells enriched from blood (not recorded which). This sequence was found in a woman in her twenties or thirties with acute COVID-19. CDR3 in DNA: TGCGCCAGCAGGCAGGGGGCGAGGGATACGCAGTATTTT. Its translation is CASRQGARDTQYF. The full variable domain, completed using reference TRBV5-1 and TRBJ2-3, is KAGVTQTPRYLIKTRGQQVTLSCSPISGHRSVSWYQQTPGQGLQFLFEYFSETQRNKGNFPGRFSGRQFSNSRSEMNVSTLELGDSALYLCASRQGARDTQYFGPGTRLTVL.